The rows below give T cell receptor beta chains drawn from one sample of a study of T cell responses to AZD1222 COVID-19 vaccine. Measured with immunoSEQ multiplex PCR; TCRdb has only the in-frame clones, and not every one. This sample has approximately 220,000 clones, with just over 90% found just once. The input for sequencing was peripheral blood, taken on day 0 of MenACWY control vaccination. Source of these receptors: an adult in good health. CDR3s include the opening cysteine and the closing phenylalanine or tryptophan. Fields, in order: D gene, clone size, V gene, J gene, CDR3 protein, CDR3 DNA. The D gene is left open where the match is weak. Size is stated for part of the rows, as once, few or many counts, or as a class when the clone is expanded.

D: NA; size: once; V: TRBV20-1; J: TRBJ2-2; CDR3: CSASSGHGFGGELFF; DNA: TGCAGTGCTAGTTCTGGACACGGATTTGGCGGGGAGCTGTTTTTT
D: NA; size: NA; V: TRBV28; J: TRBJ1-1; CDR3: CASSLTGPGNTEAFF; DNA: TGTGCCAGCAGCTTAACAGGGCCGGGAAACACTGAAGCTTTCTTT
D: NA; size: NA; V: TRBV14; J: TRBJ1-2; CDR3: CASSPAQGSVYGYTF; DNA: TGTGCCAGCAGCCCCGCTCAGGGGAGCGTCTATGGCTACACCTTC
D: NA; size: NA; V: TRBV11-2; J: TRBJ1-4; CDR3: CASSKGGNEKLFF; DNA: TGTGCCAGCAGCAAGGGAGGGAATGAAAAACTGTTTTTT
D: TRBD1; size: NA; V: TRBV4-3; J: TRBJ1-1; CDR3: CASSPRGTGLIGATEAFF; DNA: TGCGCCAGCAGCCCTCGGGGGACAGGTCTCATTGGGGCCACTGAAGCTTTCTTT
D: TRBD1; size: NA; V: TRBV7-8; J: TRBJ1-4; CDR3: CASSLGGQGREKLFF; DNA: TGTGCCAGCAGCTTAGGGGGACAGGGACGTGAAAAACTGTTTTTT
D: NA; size: once; V: TRBV5-1; J: TRBJ1-2; CDR3: CASSLVDRSNYGYTF; DNA: TGCGCCAGCAGCTTGGTCGACAGGTCTAACTATGGCTACACCTTC
D: NA; size: NA; V: TRBV12-3/TRBV12-4; J: TRBJ2-1; CDR3: CASRFGGEQFF; DNA: TGTGCCAGCCGATTTGGGGGAGAGCAGTTCTTC
D: NA; size: NA; V: TRBV7-9; J: TRBJ2-2; CDR3: CASSLNPMQMNTGELFF; DNA: TGTGCCAGCAGCTTAAACCCGATGCAGATGAACACCGGGGAGCTGTTTTTT
D: TRBD1; size: NA; V: TRBV5-5; J: TRBJ1-2; CDR3: CASSTGTGDGYTF; DNA: TGTGCCAGCAGCACAGGGACAGGGGATGGCTACACCTTC
D: NA; size: NA; V: TRBV6-5; J: TRBJ1-5; CDR3: CASSWGSSNQPQHF; DNA: TGTGCCAGCTCGTGGGGGAGTTCCAATCAGCCCCAGCATTTT
D: NA; size: NA; V: TRBV2; J: TRBJ2-2; CDR3: CASSDDGYHTGELFF; DNA: TGTGCCAGCAGTGATGACGGATACCACACCGGGGAGCTGTTTTTT